The 7 T cell receptor beta chains given below trace back to one sample, sequenced in a study of shared clonotypes between healthy human individuals. The table came from immunoSEQ multiplex PCR; TCRdb's copy has only in-frame clones and leaves some out. The sample contains about 1.1 million clones, around 77% of which appear only once. Sequencing used memory CD4+ T cells from PBMCs. The subset here: CD45RA-negative fraction. Every receptor here comes from a man in his late teens or twenties in good health. Some clones in this sample may be carry-over from other donors' samples.

The chain carries TRBV4-2 and TRBJ2-1, with unresolved D. V lost 0 bases and J 9 bases, leaving 15 bases between the germline ends. From germline, CDR1 is LGHNA and CDR2 YNFKEQ. The CDR3 has 15 residues. The CDR3 DNA follows: TGTGCCAGCAGCCAAGAGCCCCCCCCTTGGGGTGAGCAGTTCTTC. This codes for CASSQEPPPWGEQFF.

This rearrangement joins TRBV5-1 to TRBJ1-1; TRBD1 agrees at 7 bases. With 3 bases clipped from V and 5 bases from J, the junction kept 10 bases outside the gene matches. CDR1 SGHRS and CDR2 YFSETQ come from the germline V gene. The length of the CDR3 is 15 residues. In nucleotides, the CDR3 is TGCGCCAGCAGCTCGCCACAGGGGAGTGAAACTGAAGCTTTCTTT. It translates to CASSSPQGSETEAFF. Filled out from reference TRBV5-1 and TRBJ1-1, the complete variable domain reads KAGVTQTPRYLIKTRGQQVTLSCSPISGHRSVSWYQQTPGQGLQFLFEYFSETQRNKGNFPGRFSGRQFSNSRSEMNVSTLELGDSALYLCASSSPQGSETEAFFGQGTRLTVV.

About this clone: Sequence at one end of the junction differs from germline and may be a read error. The chain is built from TRBV5-4 and TRBJ1-3, with TRBD1 as a possible D gene (6 bases). The CDR3 consists of 16 residues. In germline, CDR1 is SGHNT, CDR2 YYREEE (reference sequence). CDR3 in amino acids: CSSSLGQPRSGNTIYF. DNA of the CDR3: TGTTCCAGCAGCTTAGGACAGCCTCGCTCTGGAAACACCATATATTTT.

Comment on this clone: Other DNA sequences in this sample translate to the same CDR3. The chain couples TRBV5-4 to TRBJ1-5; D remains ambiguous. The length of the CDR3 is 16 residues. Germline V lookup: CDR1 SGHNT, CDR2 YYREEE (reference sequence). Trimming shortened V by 2 bases and J by 0 bases, and 12 bases separated the two germline ends. CDR3 in DNA: TGTGCCAGCAGCTTAGGAGGGCCCGATAGCAATCAGCCCCAGCATTTT. It translates to CASSLGGPDSNQPQHF.

V gene TRBV1 combines with J gene TRBJ2-5. TRBV1 is a known pseudogene. This CDR3 has 14 residues. The CDR3 coding sequence is TGCACCAGAGTGGGGTTTGGGGGTAAAGAGACCCAGTACTTC. Its translation: CTRVGFGGKETQYF.

The rearrangement uses TRBV6-5 and TRBJ1-2; D is unresolved. V lost 0 bases to trimming and J lost 5 bases, with 16 bases between them. The germline CDR1 and CDR2 sequences are MNHEY and SVGAGI. The CDR3 runs to 16 residues. The CDR3 protein is CASSYSISRVGYGYTF. Written as DNA, the CDR3 is TGTGCCAGCAGTTACTCGATTAGTCGAGTCGGGTATGGCTACACCTTC.

On this clone itself: The junction differs from germline at one of its ends, possibly a read error. The chain joins TRBV6-6 to TRBJ2-2; D not certain. Germline values: CDR1 MNHNY, CDR2 SVGAGI (reference sequence). The CDR3 contains 13 residues. CDR3 sequence: CASSSALWSGAVF. The CDR3 coding sequence is TGTGCCAGCAGTTCTGCTCTCTGGAGTGGAGCTGTTTTT.